The clone carrying this T cell receptor beta chain was observed a single time. The target antigen is unknown. Researchers amplified the TCR beta CDR3 regions from RNA transcripts. First-round RT-PCR of the TCR CDR3 relied on the HTBI primer set. TCRdb re-analysed the multiplex PCR reads in MiXCR, keeping a single row per CDR3 protein. This table holds about 480,000 distinct CDR3 sequences, approximately 25% found once. The data were taken from a study of T cells in Graves' hyperthyroidism and ophthalmopathy. CDR3 size: 13 residues. Looked up from germline, CDR1 is SGHAT and CDR2 is FQNNGV. V lost 2 bases, J lost 4 bases, and 9 bases lay in between. A NOSPECS grade of at least 4, a Clinical Activity Score of at least 3 and duration under 3 months were recorded in ophthalmopathy patients. The source of the PBMCs was less than 12 ml of fresh peripheral blood. Study-wide results and caveats: Most thyroid clonotypes that were expanded above 0.001 also turned up in blood.

The chain links TRBV11-2 to TRBJ2-7; D is undetermined. The TCR comes from a woman aged 25 to 39 with Graves' ophthalmopathy. Sequenced sample: blood. This CDR3 reads CASSLRHIYEQYF. The DNA of the CDR3 is TGTGCCAGCAGCTTACGACACATATACGAGCAGTACTTC.